The rows below give T cell receptor beta chains drawn from one sample of a study of human T cells and chemical hapten exposure. TCRdb reanalysed the RACE reads using MiXCR and keeps one entry per CDR3 protein. Of 25,000 to 35,000 distinct CDR3 sequences in the sample, 7.4% were seen once. The sample consisted of whole blood. All receptors come from a human donor in good health. Some clones in this sample may be carry-over from other donors' samples. Each CDR3 is given with its conserved first and last residue. The D gene is left open where the match is weak. Where a row states a size, it is once, few, many or the class of an expanded clone; other rows omit it.

TGTGCCATCAGTGCCAGGGATGGAAACACCATATATTTT	CAISARDGNTIYF	13	.	TRBV10-3	TRBJ1-3	few
TGCAGTGCTAGGGGGAACACTGAAGCTTTCTTT	CSARGNTEAFF	11	.	TRBV20-1	TRBJ1-1	many
TGTGCCAGCAGTGAAGGCTCAGCGGGGAAGACTGAAGCTTTCTTT	CASSEGSAGKTEAFF	15	.	TRBV6-1	TRBJ1-1	.
TGTGCCAGCAGCCAAAACAGGATGAACACTGAAGCTTTCTTT	CASSQNRMNTEAFF	14	.	TRBV4-2	TRBJ1-1	few
TGTGCCAGCAGTGGACAGGAGTACACCATATATTTT	CASSGQEYTIYF	12	TRBD1	TRBV6-6	TRBJ1-3	many
TGTGCCAGCAGTTCCCTTGGGACGGCTGGAGAGACCCAGTACTTC	CASSSLGTAGETQYF	15	.	TRBV27	TRBJ2-5	few
TGTGCCAGCAGCCAAGACGGGACAGGAGACTACGAGCAGTACTTC	CASSQDGTGDYEQYF	15	TRBD1	TRBV4-2	TRBJ2-7	many
TGTGCCAGCTCAGTGACTCCTGGAGATACGCAGTATTTT	CASSVTPGDTQYF	13	.	TRBV18	TRBJ2-3	many
TGTGCCAGCAGTCCTACAGGGGACACAGATACGCAGTATTTT	CASSPTGDTDTQYF	14	TRBD1	TRBV28	TRBJ2-3	many
TGTGCCAGCAGCTTCTCCGGGACAGGGTTTTTGGCAGATACGCAGTATTTT	CASSFSGTGFLADTQYF	17	TRBD1	TRBV11-2	TRBJ2-3	many
TGTGCCAGCAGCTTATCTTCGCCAGGGGGAGCTTTCTTT	CASSLSSPGGAFF	13	TRBD1	TRBV7-8	TRBJ1-1	many
TGTGCCAGCAGCCTAGCTGGTTTTTACGAGCAGTACTTC	CASSLAGFYEQYF	13	.	TRBV13	TRBJ2-7	many